There are a few counts of the clone carrying this T cell receptor beta chain. Its antigen is unidentified. The sample comes from a study of regulatory T cells in long-lasting Graves disease. Study-level findings and limits: It was in persistent disease that TRBV28, TRBJ1-2 and TRBJ2-5 were favored.

Time point described: newly diagnosed GD, antithyroid drugs for less than 3 months. PBMC-derived RNA was used for the TCR library. Building of the TCR beta libraries involved iRepertoire HTBI primers and Arm-PCR of CDR3 regions. TCRdb passed the multiplex PCR reads through MiXCR, listing each CDR3 protein once. The sample records around 420,000 distinct CDR3 sequences, approximately 15% being singletons. Trimming cost V 7 bases and J 0 bases, with 9 bases left between them. In germline, CDR1 is LNHNV, CDR2 YYDKDF (reference sequence). This CDR3 comprises 14 residues. A further study also used this sample, focusing on T cells in Graves' hyperthyroidism and ophthalmopathy. That work adds: Stable Graves' hyperthyroidism meant no ophthalmopathy progression within 18 months. Diagnosing involved the use of clinical symptoms, serum thyroxine and TRAb, thyroid ultrasound and orbital computed tomography. A model of 13 V-J features distinguished ophthalmopathy from stable hyperthyroidism.

Sequenced material: peripheral blood mononuclear cells (PBMCs), taken at new diagnosis, from a patient treated with antithyroid drugs. This TCR was sampled from a woman aged 40 to 49 with Graves disease. This chain links TRBV15 with TRBJ2-2; perhaps TRBD1 as D (5 bases). CDR3 DNA: TGTGCCACCAAGGACAACGCGAACACCGGGGAGCTGTTTTTT. Its protein is CATKDNANTGELFF.